This T cell receptor (beta chain) was documented in a study of blood T cell repertoires in COVID-19. The overall study: PBMCs, B-cell-depleted T cells, or T cells provided the cDNA or gDNA that made up the material.

Recruitment covered about two dozen US areas and drew participants whose ages spanned roughly 18 to 89 years. Participants' own reports of clinical history determined their cohort assignment. The CDR3 is 13 amino acids. Trimming stripped 8 bases from V and 4 bases from J, with 12 bases between. CDR1 is MNHEY, CDR2 SMNVEV, per germline (reference sequence). The table came from immunoSEQ multiplex PCR; TCRdb's copy has only in-frame clones and leaves some out. The sample gives around 480,000 clones, around 90% of which show up once; approximately 0.7% is in the top ten. The TCR comes from a woman aged 18-29 years who had recovered from COVID-19. Material for sequencing was PBMCs or T cells enriched from blood (not recorded which). The rearrangement uses TRBV27 and TRBJ1-3; perhaps TRBD1 as D (5 bases). The CDR3 protein is CASARTLGNTIYF. The CDR3 DNA sequence: TGTGCCAGCGCAAGGACACTGGGAAACACCATATATTTT.